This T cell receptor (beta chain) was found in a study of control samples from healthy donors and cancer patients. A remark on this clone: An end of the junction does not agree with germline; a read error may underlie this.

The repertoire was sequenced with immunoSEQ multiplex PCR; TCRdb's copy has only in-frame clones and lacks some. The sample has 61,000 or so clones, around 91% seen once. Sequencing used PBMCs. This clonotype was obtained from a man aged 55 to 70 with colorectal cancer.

The CDR3 nucleotides are TGCAGCACACATATGTACCCTGGAGAGACCCGGTACTTC. Translation: CSTHMYPGETRYF. The chain uses TRBV29-1 and TRBJ2-5; D is unresolved. CDR3 length equals 13 residues. Germline lookup yields CDR1 SQVTM and CDR2 ANQGSEA.